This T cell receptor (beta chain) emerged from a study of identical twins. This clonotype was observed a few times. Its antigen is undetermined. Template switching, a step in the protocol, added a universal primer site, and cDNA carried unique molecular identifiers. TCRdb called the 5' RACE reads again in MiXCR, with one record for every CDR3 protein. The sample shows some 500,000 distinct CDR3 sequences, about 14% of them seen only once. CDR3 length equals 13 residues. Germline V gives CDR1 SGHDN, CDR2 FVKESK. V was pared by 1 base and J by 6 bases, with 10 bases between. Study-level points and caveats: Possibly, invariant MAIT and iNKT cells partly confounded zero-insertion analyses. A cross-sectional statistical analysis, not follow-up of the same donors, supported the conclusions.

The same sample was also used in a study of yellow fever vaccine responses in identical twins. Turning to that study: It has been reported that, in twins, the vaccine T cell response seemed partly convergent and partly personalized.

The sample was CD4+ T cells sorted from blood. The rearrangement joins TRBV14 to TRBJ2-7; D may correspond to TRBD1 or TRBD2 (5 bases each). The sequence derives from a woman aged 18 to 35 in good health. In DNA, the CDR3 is TGTGCCAGCAGCCAAGGGGGGATGTCCGAGCAGTACTTC. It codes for CASSQGGMSEQYF.